Shown below are 3 T cell receptor beta chains from a single sample sequenced in a study of T cells in Graves' hyperthyroidism and ophthalmopathy. The investigators amplified TCR beta CDR3 regions from RNA transcripts. With the HTBI primer set, the TCR CDR3 went through a first round of RT-PCR. TCRdb re-called the multiplex PCR reads with MiXCR, one entry per CDR3 protein. The sample carries about 610,000 distinct CDR3 sequences, about 14% recorded once. The sequencing input was blood. The source is a woman between 35 and 50 years old with Graves' ophthalmopathy.

This clonotype was recorded many times. The CDR3 nucleotides are TGTGCCAGCAGCTTCGGGTCCTCCTTGGAGCAGTACTTC. Translating it yields CASSFGSSLEQYF. The genes are TRBV13 and TRBJ2-7, with unresolved D. This CDR3 has 13 residues. The germline V and J ends were trimmed by 3 bases and 7 bases, with 13 bases remaining between them. The germline gives CDR1 PRHDT, CDR2 FYEKMQ (reference sequence).

The chain is built from TRBV6-1 and TRBJ2-7; the D gene is possibly TRBD2 (6 bases). CDR1 MNHNS and CDR2 SASEGT come from the germline V gene. The germline V and J ends were trimmed by 5 bases and 7 bases, with 12 bases remaining between them. CDR3 length equals 12 residues. The CDR3, as DNA: TGTGCCAGCAGTCGACTAGTCGGTGAGCAGTACTTC. Its protein is CASSRLVGEQYF.

This clonotype showed up many times. This chain joins TRBV20-1 and TRBJ2-5; D ambiguous. Trimming left V 0 bases short and J 3 bases short, with 11 bases between. Germline CDR1 and CDR2: DFQATT and SNEGSKA (reference sequence). This CDR3 region has 14 residues. CDR3 DNA: TGCAGTGCTAGAGAACGAGGATTCAAAGAGACCCAGTACTTC. Protein product: CSARERGFKETQYF.